Listed here is a single T cell receptor beta chain. This sample was included in a study of blood T cell repertoires in COVID-19. Study overall: Acute-phase and convalescent COVID-19 samples originated in the United States, Italy and Spain. T cells, B-cell-depleted T cells, or PBMCs supplied cDNA or gDNA.

There are 14 residues in the CDR3. The germline V gene encodes CDR1 MDHEN and CDR2 SYDVKM. The V and J ends lost 2 bases and 7 bases, in that order; junction bases with no gene match: 4. Here immunoSEQ multiplex PCR was the method, and the copy in TCRdb shows in-frame clones only, minus some. The table includes about 250,000 clones, 80% to 90% detected once. Sequencing was carried out using peripheral blood. The chain is built from TRBV28 and TRBJ2-4, with 8 bases fitting TRBD1. The TCR comes from a man at least 80 years old with acute or convalescent COVID-19. In DNA form, the CDR3 reads TGTGCCAGCAGTTTAGGACAGGGCGGGAACATTCAGTACTTC. Translated: CASSLGQGGNIQYF.